The 14 T cell receptor beta chains below all came from one sample that was sequenced in a study of blood T cell repertoires in COVID-19. TCRdb keeps only in-frame clones here, not all; method: immunoSEQ multiplex PCR. The data contain some 99,000 clones, over 70% of them singletons. Sequenced: peripheral blood. Source of these receptors: a woman of 80 years or more with acute or convalescent COVID-19.

The CDR3: CASSLSGTGERNIQYF. Here the CDR3 DNA reads TGTGCCAGCAGCCTTAGCGGGACAGGGGAAAGAAACATTCAGTACTTC. The rearrangement joins TRBV7-2 to TRBJ2-4; 10 positions match TRBD1. V lost 5 bases to trimming and J lost 6 bases; unmatched junction nucleotides: 10. Germline CDR1 reads SGHTA; CDR2 reads FQGNSA. CDR3 length equals 16 residues.

The V and J genes are TRBV4-1 and TRBJ1-6; 10 bases are shared with TRBD1. The V gene's germline CDR1 is MGHRA and CDR2 YSYEKL. The CDR3 spans 16 residues. With 0 bases clipped from V and 8 bases from J, the junction kept 4 bases outside the gene matches. This CDR3 is CASSQDGDRGDSPLHF. In DNA, the CDR3 is TGCGCCAGCAGCCAAGACGGGGACAGGGGAGATTCACCCCTCCACTTT.

V is TRBV19 and J is TRBJ1-2, with D unresolved. The germline gives CDR1 LNHDA, CDR2 SQIVND (reference sequence). The CDR3 has 15 residues. V lost 7 bases and J lost 0, with 15 bases in between. CDR3 bases: TGTGCCAGTACTACCCCCCTCGCTTCTAACTATGGCTACACCTTC. Encoded protein: CASTTPLASNYGYTF.

The chain has TRBV7-2 and TRBJ1-1; D unresolved. V lost 4 bases to trimming and J lost 0 bases, with 6 bases between them. The length of the CDR3 is 13 residues. The germline V gene encodes CDR1 SGHTA and CDR2 FQGNSA. CDR3: CASSSQMNTEAFF. CDR3 coding DNA: TGTGCCAGCAGCTCCCAGATGAACACTGAAGCTTTCTTT.

The CDR3 spells CASSSGTSGHNEQFF. CDR3 coding DNA: TGTGCCAGCAGCTCCGGGACTAGCGGACACAATGAGCAGTTCTTC. The rearrangement uses TRBV5-4 and TRBJ2-1, with TRBD2 identical over 11 bases. The CDR3 sequence is 15 residues long. Germline loops: CDR1 SGHNT, CDR2 YYREEE (reference sequence). J was trimmed by 5 bases and V by 3 bases; bases with no gene match: 4.

The table lists this clone with a few counts. This chain uses TRBV24-1 with TRBJ1-6; possible D gene TRBD1, 6 bases. The CDR3 runs to 16 residues. Germline-derived CDR1 and CDR2 are KGHDR and SFDVKD. V was clipped by 8 bases and J by 0 bases, with 13 bases between them. The CDR3 spells CATMGDTSSYNSPLHF. DNA of the CDR3: TGTGCCACCATGGGGGACACAAGCTCCTATAATTCACCCCTCCACTTT.

The CDR3 protein is CASRPTGVEGYTF. The CDR3 DNA reads TGTGCCAGCAGGCCGACAGGGGTCGAAGGCTACACCTTC. This chain uses TRBV7-9 with TRBJ1-2; 8 nucleotides agree with TRBD1. The CDR3 totals 13 residues. The J segment lost 8 bases and the V segment lost 6 bases, leaving 8 bases of the junction unmatched. The germline gives CDR1 SEHNR, CDR2 FQNEAQ (reference sequence).

The chain joins TRBV7-9 to TRBJ1-2; TRBD1 matches at 9 bases. After removal of 4 bases from V and 8 bases from J, the junction contained 17 bases not matched to a gene. The germline V gene encodes CDR1 SEHNR and CDR2 FQNEAQ (reference sequence). The CDR3 has 17 residues. The CDR3 DNA follows: TGTGCCAGCAGCTCACTCCTCGGGACAGGGAATTTTGGGGGCTACACCTTC. Translation gives CASSSLLGTGNFGGYTF.

V is TRBV5-1 and J is TRBJ1-2; possibly TRBD1 for D (6 bases). Germline V gene sequence: CDR1 SGHRS, CDR2 YFSETQ. This CDR3 has 15 residues. The V end lost 0 bases, the J end lost 4 bases, and 13 bases lay between the germline ends. This CDR3 is CASSLGQGLLYGYTF. The DNA for the CDR3 is TGCGCCAGCAGCTTGGGTCAGGGGTTGCTCTATGGCTACACCTTC.

The rearrangement joins TRBV3-1 (or the pseudogene TRBV3-2) to TRBJ1-5, with D perhaps TRBD1 (5 bases). The CDR3 totals 14 residues. Looked up from germline, CDR1 is LGHDT and CDR2 is YNNKEL (reference sequence). The V gene lost 3 bases and the J gene lost 5 bases, with 11 bases spanning the gap. The CDR3 coding sequence is TGTGCCAGCAGCCACGGCGACAGTTATCAGCCCCAGCATTTT. Translation gives CASSHGDSYQPQHF.

The rearrangement links TRBV5-1 to TRBJ2-5; 10 bases map to TRBD2. The germline V gene encodes CDR1 SGHRS and CDR2 YFSETQ. There are 15 residues in the CDR3. Unmatched junction bases numbered 3, after V lost 0 bases and J lost 4 bases. CDR3 protein: CASSLERGGRETQYF. The DNA for the CDR3 is TGCGCCAGCAGCTTGGAGCGGGGGGGCCGAGAGACCCAGTACTTC.

The V gene is TRBV28, the J gene TRBJ1-2; 8 positions match TRBD1. Germline V gives CDR1 MDHEN, CDR2 SYDVKM. The CDR3 runs 14 residues. CDR3 nucleotides: TGTGCAGAGAGCCCCAGGGGGCACAGCTATGGCTACACCTTC. Encoded protein: CAESPRGHSYGYTF.

The V gene is TRBV28, the J gene TRBJ1-4, with TRBD1 identical over 8 bases. CDR1 and CDR2 from the germline V gene are MDHEN and SYDVKM. The CDR3 spans 15 residues. Trimming took 6 bases from V and 7 from J; bases not matched to a gene: 10. The CDR3 region is CASSLRRTGLEKLFF. In nucleotides, the CDR3 is TGTGCCAGCAGCCTTCGGAGGACAGGGCTTGAAAAACTGTTTTTT.

The chain combines TRBV5-1 with TRBJ1-3; D is ambiguous. The germline gives CDR1 SGHRS, CDR2 YFSETQ. Trimming took off 7 bases at V and 4 bases at J, with 12 bases between the two ends. The length of the CDR3 is 13 residues. Written as DNA, the CDR3 is TGCGCCAGCTCAGGAGCGGGAGGAAACACCATATATTTT. Amino acids: CASSGAGGNTIYF.